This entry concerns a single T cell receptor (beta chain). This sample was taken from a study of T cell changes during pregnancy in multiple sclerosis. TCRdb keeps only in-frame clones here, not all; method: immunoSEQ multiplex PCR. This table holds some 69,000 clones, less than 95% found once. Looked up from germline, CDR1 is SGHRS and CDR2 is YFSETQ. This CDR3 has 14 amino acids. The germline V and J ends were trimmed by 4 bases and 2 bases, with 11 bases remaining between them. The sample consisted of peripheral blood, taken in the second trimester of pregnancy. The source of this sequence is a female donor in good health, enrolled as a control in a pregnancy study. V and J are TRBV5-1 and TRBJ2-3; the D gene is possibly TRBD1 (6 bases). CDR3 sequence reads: CASSLRGDTDTQYF. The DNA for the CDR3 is TGCGCCAGCAGCCTCAGGGGCGACACAGATACGCAGTATTTT.